The 28 T cell receptor beta chains below were found in one sample sequenced in a study of T-cell memory formation after mild COVID-19. TCRdb re-analysed the 5' RACE reads in MiXCR, keeping a single row per CDR3 protein. The sample shows 400,000 to 500,000 distinct CDR3 sequences, roughly 20% of them seen only once. The sample was PBMCs or a T cell subset sorted from them (not recorded which). The origin of the receptors is an adult woman who had mild COVID-19 (a few samples of this study predate the infection). Cell type and time point are not known.

This clonotype was observed a handful of times. The chain couples TRBV4-1 to TRBJ1-2, with a tentative D call TRBD1 (6 bases). Germline loops: CDR1 MGHRA, CDR2 YSYEKL. This CDR3 spans 14 amino acids. Trimming left V 0 bases short and J 8 bases short, with 13 bases between. For the CDR3, the DNA is TGCGCCAGCAGCCAAGATAGGAATGGGGGCGGCTACACCTTC. This encodes CASSQDRNGGGYTF.

This CDR3 is CASSQDRWAGNTGELFF. CDR3 nucleotide sequence: TGTGCCAGCAGCCAAGATAGGTGGGCTGGCAACACCGGGGAGCTGTTTTTT. This chain links TRBV4-2 with TRBJ2-2; D unclear. V dropped 0 bases and J dropped 2 bases, with 13 bases sitting between them. The CDR3 contains 17 residues. CDR1 LGHNA and CDR2 YNFKEQ come from the germline V gene.

This chain connects TRBV9 to TRBJ1-2; D may be TRBD1 (6 bases). The CDR3 sequence is 16 residues long. Trimming shortened V by 6 bases and J by 4 bases, and 22 bases separated the two germline ends. CDR1 and CDR2 from the germline V gene are SGDLS and YYNGEE. CDR3 in amino acids: CASTEGGGNPLYGYTF. The CDR3 nucleotides read TGTGCCAGCACCGAAGGGGGAGGGAATCCCCTCTATGGCTACACCTTC.

This sequence joins TRBV5-1 and TRBJ2-5; 7 nucleotides match TRBD1. The CDR3 sequence is 16 residues long. V lost 4 bases, J lost 1 base, and 10 bases stayed unmatched. The germline CDR1 and CDR2 sequences are SGHRS and YFSETQ. The DNA of the CDR3 is TGCGCCAGCAGCACCGCAGGGGGACCGATCCAAGAGACCCAGTACTTC. Encoded protein: CASSTAGGPIQETQYF.

This chain uses TRBV7-9 with TRBJ2-7; 10 bases line up with TRBD1. The germline gives CDR1 SEHNR, CDR2 FQNEAQ (reference sequence). CDR3 length: 16 amino acids. Trimming removed 1 base from V and 2 bases from J; junction bases left unmatched: 5. The CDR3 is CASSLGGTGVPYEQYF. The CDR3 coding sequence is TGTGCCAGCAGCTTAGGGGGGACAGGGGTACCCTACGAGCAGTACTTC.

The genes are TRBV5-6 and TRBJ2-1; tentative D call: TRBD1 (6 bases). Germline V lookup: CDR1 SGHDT, CDR2 YYEEEE. V was shortened by 4 bases and J by 8 bases, with 16 bases between the two germline ends. The CDR3 sequence is 14 residues long. The CDR3 sequence: CASSVRQGIHEQFF. CDR3 DNA sequence: TGTGCCAGCAGCGTGCGGCAGGGGATACATGAGCAGTTCTTC.

The CDR3 DNA follows: TGTGCCAGCACGTTGGGCTATCAGCCCCAGCATTTT. Its translation: CASTLGYQPQHF. This rearrangement joins TRBV6-1 to TRBJ1-5; D not certain. Looked up from germline, CDR1 is MNHNS and CDR2 is SASEGT. The CDR3 runs to 12 residues. Trimming removed 7 bases from V and 5 bases from J, with 9 bases in between.

This clonotype was seen more than once but under ten times. This chain uses TRBV25-1 with TRBJ2-6, with D uncertain. The germline V gene has CDR1 MGHDK and CDR2 SYGVNS. The V and J ends lost 2 bases and 4 bases respectively, with 9 bases between them. This CDR3 comprises 15 residues. Written as DNA, the CDR3 is TGTGCCAGCAGTGAAACCTGGCTAGGGGCCAACGTCCTGACTTTC. It codes for CASSETWLGANVLTF.

The chain is built from TRBV5-1 and TRBJ1-2; D gene unclear. CDR1 and CDR2 from the germline V gene are SGHRS and YFSETQ. V was shortened by 0 bases and J by 8 bases, with 11 bases between the two germline ends. This CDR3 spans 13 amino acids. The CDR3 DNA reads as TGCGCCAGCAGCTTGGATAAGGTCGGCGGCTACACCTTC. Translated, it gives CASSLDKVGGYTF.

The chain links TRBV20-1 to TRBJ2-7, with D hard to call. The V gene lost 5 bases and the J gene lost 2 bases, with 13 bases spanning the gap. The CDR3 is 13 amino acids. CDR1 and CDR2 (germline): DFQATT, SNEGSKA (reference sequence). The CDR3 sequence is CSAPSGRAYEQYF. DNA for the CDR3: TGCAGTGCTCCCTCCGGACGGGCCTACGAGCAGTACTTC.

The sample holds many counts of this clonotype. The gene calls are TRBV12-3 or TRBV12-4 and TRBJ2-1; D unclear. CDR3 length: 14 residues. V lost 3 bases, J lost 5 bases, and 11 bases lay in between. CDR3: CASSFLRRDNEQFF. As DNA, the CDR3 is TGTGCCAGCAGTTTCTTACGACGGGACAATGAGCAGTTCTTC.

V usage is TRBV27 and J usage is TRBJ2-3; 8 bases match TRBD1. V was pared by 5 bases and J by 2 bases, with 12 bases of the junction left unmatched. Germline V CDR1 and CDR2: MNHEY, SMNVEV (reference sequence). This CDR3 is 17 amino acids long. The CDR3 DNA sequence: TGTGCCAGCAGTACTCCTCGGACAGGGAGTCTCACAGATACGCAGTATTTT. Translation gives CASSTPRTGSLTDTQYF.

This clonotype was observed a handful of times. The chain carries TRBV28 and TRBJ1-2, with TRBD1 identical over 9 bases. CDR1 MDHEN and CDR2 SYDVKM come from the germline V gene. This CDR3 spans 17 amino acids. V lost 5 bases, J lost 4 bases, and 14 bases stayed unmatched. CDR3 nucleotide sequence: TGTGCCAGCAGTCCCCCCGGCATGGGGACAGGGACCTATGGCTACACCTTC. Its protein product is CASSPPGMGTGTYGYTF.

This clonotype has a handful of counts. The chain carries TRBV12-3 or TRBV12-4 and TRBJ1-5, with D uncertain. The V gene lost 1 base and the J gene lost 5 bases, with 6 bases spanning the gap. The CDR3 is 13 residues long. This chain's CDR3 is CASSLGQHQPQHF. CDR3 DNA: TGTGCCAGCAGTTTAGGACAACATCAGCCCCAGCATTTT.

The V and J genes are TRBV5-6 and TRBJ2-3; the D gene is possibly TRBD2 (5 bases). V lost 4 bases, J lost 1 base, and 13 bases lay in between. CDR1 SGHDT and CDR2 YYEEEE come from the germline V gene. The CDR3 extends over 15 amino acids. In nucleotides, the CDR3 is TGTGCCAGCAGCAGCGGTGGGAGTCGCACAGATACGCAGTATTTT. It specifies CASSSGGSRTDTQYF.

The J gene is TRBJ2-7, the V gene TRBV7-6; D is uncertain. Germline V gene sequence: CDR1 SGHVS, CDR2 FNYEAQ. CDR3 length: 14 amino acids. The V end was cut by 3 bases, the J end by 1 base, with 10 bases between. The CDR3 sequence is CASSFEKFSYEQYF. The CDR3 DNA follows: TGTGCCAGCAGCTTTGAGAAGTTTTCCTACGAGCAGTACTTC.

This clonotype was observed a few times. The chain carries TRBV7-9 and TRBJ1-1; a possible D gene is TRBD1 (5 bases). V lost 5 bases and J 0 bases, leaving 16 bases between the germline ends. This CDR3 spans 16 amino acids. Looked up from germline, CDR1 is SEHNR and CDR2 is FQNEAQ (reference sequence). The CDR3 region is CASSPRLTGLNTEAFF. The DNA for the CDR3 is TGTGCCAGCAGCCCCCGGTTAACAGGTCTGAACACTGAAGCTTTCTTT. Drawing the rest from reference TRBV7-9 and TRBJ1-1, the complete variable domain is DTGVSQNPRHKITKRGQNVTFRCDPISEHNRLYWYRQTLGQGPEFLTYFQNEAQLEKSRLLSDRFSAERPKGSFSTLEIQRTEQGDSAMYLCASSPRLTGLNTEAFFGQGTRLTVV.

This clonotype has a handful of counts. The rearrangement uses TRBV7-9 and TRBJ2-7; 10 bases map to TRBD1. The CDR3 sequence is 14 residues long. Trimming at V came to 5 bases and at J to 5 bases, leaving 6 bases not matched to a gene. The V gene's germline CDR1 is SEHNR and CDR2 FQNEAQ (reference sequence). CDR3 DNA: TGTGCCAGCAGCCCCGGGACAGGGGCCAACGAGCAGTACTTC. Its translation is CASSPGTGANEQYF. The full variable domain, in which reference TRBV7-9 and TRBJ2-7 provide the parts outside the CDR3, is DTGVSQNPRHKITKRGQNVTFRCDPISEHNRLYWYRQTLGQGPEFLTYFQNEAQLEKSRLLSDRFSAERPKGSFSTLEIQRTEQGDSAMYLCASSPGTGANEQYFGPGTRLTVT.

The chain carries TRBV29-1 and TRBJ1-1; 8 bases are a match to TRBD1. V dropped 5 bases and J dropped 3; count of bases not matched to a gene: 5. The germline gives CDR1 SQVTM, CDR2 ANQGSEA. CDR3 length equals 13 residues. The CDR3 sequence: CSVREGQDTEAFF. CDR3 nucleotides: TGCAGCGTTAGGGAGGGACAGGACACTGAAGCTTTCTTT.

This clonotype was found a few times. The rearrangement links TRBV4-2 to TRBJ2-5; 13 positions match TRBD2. The germline CDR1 and CDR2 sequences are LGHNA and YNFKEQ. J was trimmed by 1 base and V by 1 base; bases with no gene match: 0. The CDR3 spans 16 residues. The CDR3, as DNA: TGTGCCAGCAGCCAAGGGACTAGCGGGGGCCAAGAGACCCAGTACTTC. It translates to CASSQGTSGGQETQYF.

The V and J genes are TRBV7-9 and TRBJ2-1, with D possibly TRBD1 on 6 matching bases. CDR1 is SEHNR and CDR2 is FQNEAQ in the germline V gene (reference sequence). Trimming removed 5 bases from V and 3 bases from J, with 14 bases in between. The CDR3 extends over 15 amino acids. The CDR3 protein is CASSTRAGDYNEQFF. The DNA for the CDR3 is TGTGCCAGCAGCACCCGGGCAGGGGACTACAATGAGCAGTTCTTC.

This clonotype was observed a few times. The chain recombines TRBV3-1 with TRBJ1-3; D gene unclear. V was shortened by 1 base and J by 4 bases, with 5 bases between the two germline ends. CDR1 LGHDT and CDR2 YNNKEL come from the germline V gene (reference sequence). The CDR3 sequence is 13 residues long. CDR3 DNA: TGTGCCAGCAGCCAAGCGGGAGGAAACACCATATATTTT. Translated, it gives CASSQAGGNTIYF. Based on the CDR3 plus reference TRBV3-1 and TRBJ1-3, the full variable domain is DTAVSQTPKYLVTQMGNDKSIKCEQNLGHDTMYWYKQDSKKFLKIMFSYNNKELIINETVPNRFSPKSPDKAHLNLHINSLELGDSAVYFCASSQAGGNTIYFGEGSWLTVV.

This chain uses TRBV18 with TRBJ2-1; 9 nucleotides agree with TRBD1. CDR1 and CDR2 from the germline V gene are KGHSH and LQKENI. With V trimmed by 3 bases and J by 6 bases, 6 bases remained unmatched. CDR3 length equals 15 residues. CDR3 protein: CASSPNLGQGNEQFF. CDR3 coding DNA: TGTGCCAGCTCACCGAATTTGGGACAGGGCAATGAGCAGTTCTTC.

This clonotype was seen a few times. The chain carries TRBV14 and TRBJ2-3; D is undetermined. This CDR3 spans 16 amino acids. The germline V and J ends were trimmed by 0 bases and 0 bases, with 10 bases remaining between them. Germline V gene data show CDR1 as SGHDN and CDR2 as FVKESK. This chain's CDR3 is CASSQDSIASTDTQYF. Written as DNA, the CDR3 is TGTGCCAGCAGCCAAGACAGTATAGCTAGCACAGATACGCAGTATTTT.

The rearrangement uses TRBV7-9 and TRBJ2-3; D possibly corresponds to TRBD1 (6 bases). V was trimmed by 5 bases and J by 3 bases, leaving 18 bases between them. Germline values: CDR1 SEHNR, CDR2 FQNEAQ (reference sequence). CDR3 length: 16 amino acids. CDR3 region: CASSDRLQGSTDTQYF. DNA for the CDR3: TGTGCCAGCAGCGACCGACTACAGGGTTCAACAGATACGCAGTATTTT.

The sample holds a few counts of this clonotype. The chain joins TRBV11-2 to TRBJ2-3; TRBD1 matches 7 bases. The CDR3 covers 16 residues. Looked up from germline, CDR1 is SGHAT and CDR2 is FQNNGV. V shed 5 bases, J shed 2 bases, and the junction held 10 bases outside the gene matches. In nucleotides, the CDR3 is TGTGCCAGCAGCCCTCCGCGGACAGGTGTCACAGATACGCAGTATTTT. This sequence encodes CASSPPRTGVTDTQYF.

CDR3 bases: TGTGCCAGCAGTTTATCGACACCCCTACGGAGGGGGTACACTGAAGCTTTCTTT. Residues: CASSLSTPLRRGYTEAFF. The genes are TRBV27 and TRBJ1-1, with D maybe TRBD1 (6 bases). Germline assignment: CDR1 MNHEY and CDR2 SMNVEV (reference sequence). The V end lost 0 bases, the J end lost 3 bases, and 20 bases lay between the germline ends. CDR3 length equals 18 residues.

This clonotype has just a few counts. The gene calls are TRBV5-1 and TRBJ2-3, with D perhaps being TRBD1 or TRBD2 (7 bases each). Germline V gene lookup returns CDR1 SGHRS and CDR2 YFSETQ. The CDR3 consists of 15 residues. Between the trimmed V and J ends, which lost 0 bases and 7 bases, there was a span of 15 bases. The CDR3 here is CASSLEGGGRHTQYF. As DNA, the CDR3 is TGCGCCAGCAGCTTGGAGGGAGGGGGCCGACATACGCAGTATTTT.